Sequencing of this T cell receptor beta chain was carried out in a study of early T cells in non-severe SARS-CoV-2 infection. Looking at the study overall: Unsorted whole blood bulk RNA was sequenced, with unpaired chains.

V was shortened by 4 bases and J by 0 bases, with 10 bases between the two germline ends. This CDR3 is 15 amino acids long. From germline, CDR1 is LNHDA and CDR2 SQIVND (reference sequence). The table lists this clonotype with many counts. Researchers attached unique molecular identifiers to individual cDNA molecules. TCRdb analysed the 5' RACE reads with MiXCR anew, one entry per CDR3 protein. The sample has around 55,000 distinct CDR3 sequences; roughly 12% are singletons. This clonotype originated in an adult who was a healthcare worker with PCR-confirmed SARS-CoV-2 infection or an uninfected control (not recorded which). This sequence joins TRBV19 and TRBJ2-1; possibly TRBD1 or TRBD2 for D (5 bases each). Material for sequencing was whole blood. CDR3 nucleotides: TGTGCCAGTAGTACCGGGGCCGACTCCTACAATGAGCAGTTCTTC. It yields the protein CASSTGADSYNEQFF.